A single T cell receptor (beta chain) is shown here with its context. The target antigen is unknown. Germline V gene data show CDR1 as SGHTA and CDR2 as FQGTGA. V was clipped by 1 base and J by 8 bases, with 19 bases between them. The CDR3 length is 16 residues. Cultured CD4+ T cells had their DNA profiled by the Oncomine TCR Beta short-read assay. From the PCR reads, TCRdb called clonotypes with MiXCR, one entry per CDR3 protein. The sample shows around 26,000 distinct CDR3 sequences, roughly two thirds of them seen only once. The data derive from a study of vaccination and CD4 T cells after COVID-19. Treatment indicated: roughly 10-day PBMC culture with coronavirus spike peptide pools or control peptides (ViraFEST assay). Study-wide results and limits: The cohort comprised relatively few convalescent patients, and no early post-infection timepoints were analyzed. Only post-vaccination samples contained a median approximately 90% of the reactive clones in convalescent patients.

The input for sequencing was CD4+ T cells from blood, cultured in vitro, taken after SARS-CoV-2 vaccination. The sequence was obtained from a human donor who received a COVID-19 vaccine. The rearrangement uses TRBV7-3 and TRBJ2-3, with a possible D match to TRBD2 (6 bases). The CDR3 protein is CASSLMPARVGGTQYF. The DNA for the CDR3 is TGTGCCAGCAGCTTAATGCCGGCCCGGGTGGGGGGTACGCAGTATTTT.